This T cell receptor (beta chain) appears in the sequencing data of a study of cytotoxic CD8 clonotypes in ibrutinib-treated CLL. Study summary: Samples had a mean of nearly 260,000 productive templates and tens of thousands of productive rearrangements. The study's findings and limits: Sustained-remission and progressing patients had different sampling times. Shared public clonotypes were rare, and on treatment they either got smaller or stayed the same.

Depth targeted 1 in 200,000 to 1 in 1 million T cells, averaging 10x coverage per clonotype. TCRdb's table, derived via immunoSEQ multiplex PCR, lists solely in-frame clones and lacks some. Of some 150,000 clones detected, 76% appear once; the ten largest clones hold about 4.7%. Trimming removed 5 bases at V and 5 bases at J, with 15 bases between. The CDR3 totals 14 residues. Per the germline V gene, CDR1 is MNHEY and CDR2 is SVGAGI. Comments on this clone: The antigen remains unidentified.

The specimen was PBMCs, collected after 24 months of ibrutinib treatment. This sequence was found in a human donor with chronic lymphocytic leukemia. The rearrangement uses TRBV6-5 and TRBJ1-2, with D tentatively TRBD1 (5 bases). As DNA, the CDR3 is TGTGCCAGCAGTACAAGAGGGGCGGGTTATGGCTACACCTTC. Amino acids: CASSTRGAGYGYTF.